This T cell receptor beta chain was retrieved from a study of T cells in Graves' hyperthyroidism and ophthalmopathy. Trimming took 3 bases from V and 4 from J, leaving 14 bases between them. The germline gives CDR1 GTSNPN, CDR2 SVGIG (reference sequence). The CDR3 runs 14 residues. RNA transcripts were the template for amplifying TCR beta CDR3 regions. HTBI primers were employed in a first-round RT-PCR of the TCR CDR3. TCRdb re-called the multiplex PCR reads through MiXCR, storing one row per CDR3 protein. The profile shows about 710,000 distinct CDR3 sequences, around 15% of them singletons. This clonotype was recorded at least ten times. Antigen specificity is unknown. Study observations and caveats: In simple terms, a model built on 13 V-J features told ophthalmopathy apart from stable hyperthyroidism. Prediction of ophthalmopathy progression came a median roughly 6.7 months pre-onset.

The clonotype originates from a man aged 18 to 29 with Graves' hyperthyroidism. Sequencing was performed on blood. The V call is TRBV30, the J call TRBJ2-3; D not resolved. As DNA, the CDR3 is TGTGCCTGGAGAAAAGGGCAGTTTGCAGATACGCAGTATTTT. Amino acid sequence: CAWRKGQFADTQYF. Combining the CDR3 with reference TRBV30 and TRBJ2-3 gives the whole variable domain SQTIHQWPATLVQPVGSPLSLECTVEGTSNPNLYWYRQAAGRGLQLLFYSVGIGQISSEVPQNLSASRPQDRQFILSSKKLLLSDSGFYLCAWRKGQFADTQYFGPGTRLTVL.